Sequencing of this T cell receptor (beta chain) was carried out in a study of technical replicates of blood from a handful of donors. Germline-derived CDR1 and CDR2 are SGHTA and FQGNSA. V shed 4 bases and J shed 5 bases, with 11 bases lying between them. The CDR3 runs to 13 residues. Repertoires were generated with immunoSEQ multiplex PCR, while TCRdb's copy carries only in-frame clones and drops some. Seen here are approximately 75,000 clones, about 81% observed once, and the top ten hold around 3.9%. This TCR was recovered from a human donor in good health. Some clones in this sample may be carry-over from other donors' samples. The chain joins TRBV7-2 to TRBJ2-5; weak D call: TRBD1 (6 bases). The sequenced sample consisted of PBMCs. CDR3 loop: CASSYRVTETQYF. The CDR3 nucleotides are TGTGCCAGCAGCTACAGGGTTACGGAGACCCAGTACTTC. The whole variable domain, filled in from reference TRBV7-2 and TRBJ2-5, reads GAGVSQSPSNKVTEKGKDVELRCDPISGHTALYWYRQSLGQGLEFLIYFQGNSAPDKSGLPSDRFSAERTGGSVSTLTIQRTQQEDSAVYLCASSYRVTETQYFGPGTRLLVL.